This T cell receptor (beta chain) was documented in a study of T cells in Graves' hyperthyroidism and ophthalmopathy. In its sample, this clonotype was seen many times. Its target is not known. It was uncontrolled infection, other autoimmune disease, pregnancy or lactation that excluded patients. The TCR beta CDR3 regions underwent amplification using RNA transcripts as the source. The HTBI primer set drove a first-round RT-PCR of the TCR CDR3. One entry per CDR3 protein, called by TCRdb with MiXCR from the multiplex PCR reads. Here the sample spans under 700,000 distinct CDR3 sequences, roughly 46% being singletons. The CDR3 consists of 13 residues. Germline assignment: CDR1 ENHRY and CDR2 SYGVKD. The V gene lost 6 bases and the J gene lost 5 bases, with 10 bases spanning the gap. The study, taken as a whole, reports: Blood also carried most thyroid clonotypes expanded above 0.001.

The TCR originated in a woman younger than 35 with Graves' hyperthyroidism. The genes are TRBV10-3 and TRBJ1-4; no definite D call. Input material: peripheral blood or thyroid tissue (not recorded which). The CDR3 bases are TGTGCCATCAGGCGCGCAGCCAATGAAAAACTGTTTTTT. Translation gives CAIRRAANEKLFF.